One and the same sample provided the 7 T cell receptor beta chains below, sequenced in a study of regulatory T cells in long-lasting Graves disease. Building the TCR beta libraries relied on iRepertoire HTBI primers, and CDR3 regions underwent Arm-PCR. MiXCR was run by TCRdb on the multiplex PCR reads, yielding one entry per CDR3 protein. The sample consists of 450,000 to 500,000 distinct CDR3 sequences, 15% to 20% of them appearing once. Time point reported: newly diagnosed GD, antithyroid drugs for less than 3 months. Researchers made the TCR library from RNA that was extracted from PBMCs. A further study also used this sample, focusing on T cells in Graves' hyperthyroidism and ophthalmopathy.

The sample was peripheral blood mononuclear cells (PBMCs), taken at new diagnosis, from a patient treated with antithyroid drugs. The receptors were gathered from a man in his forties with Graves disease.

In its sample, this clonotype was seen many times. V gene TRBV24-1 combines with J gene TRBJ2-7, with 8 positions matching TRBD1. The CDR3 spans 15 residues. The germline V gene has CDR1 KGHDR and CDR2 SFDVKD. V lost 6 bases and J lost 2; bases outside the gene matches: 8. The CDR3 loop is CATSPSTGDTYEQYF. The CDR3 DNA reads as TGTGCCACCAGTCCTTCGACAGGGGATACCTACGAGCAGTACTTC.

This clonotype was recorded many times. V and J are TRBV12-3 or TRBV12-4 and TRBJ1-1, with TRBD1 as a possible D gene (5 bases). Trimming took off 5 bases at V and 2 bases at J, with 15 bases between the two ends. This CDR3 has 15 amino acids. In DNA, the CDR3 is TGTGCCAGCAGTCCCCGTGGGGGAAGTAACACTGAAGCTTTCTTT. Protein sequence: CASSPRGGSNTEAFF.

This clonotype was counted once. The DNA of the CDR3 is TGTGCCAGCAGCTTAAACGGCGGGAGGGCCTACGAGCAGTACTTC. This translates into CASSLNGGRAYEQYF. This chain joins TRBV7-9 and TRBJ2-7, with TRBD2 matching 9 bases. The CDR3 totals 15 residues. Trimming removed 2 bases from V and 2 bases from J; junction bases left unmatched: 4. Germline values: CDR1 SEHNR, CDR2 FQNEAQ (reference sequence).

This clonotype was counted only a few times. J is TRBJ2-5 and V is TRBV5-1; tentatively, D is TRBD1 (6 bases). V was pared by 2 bases and J by 0 bases, with 14 bases between. Germline CDR1 is SGHRS and CDR2 is YFSETQ. This CDR3 is built from 16 residues. CDR3 sequence (DNA): TGCGCCAGCAGCTTTTCTTCAGGGGCGAACCAAGAGACCCAGTACTTC. It is translated as CASSFSSGANQETQYF.

This clonotype was observed at least ten times. The chain employs TRBV15 and TRBJ1-1; D possibly corresponds to TRBD1 (6 bases). Germline values: CDR1 LNHNV, CDR2 YYDKDF (reference sequence). V dropped 0 bases and J dropped 0 bases, with 8 bases sitting between them. The CDR3 is made up of 15 amino acids. As DNA, the CDR3 is TGTGCCACCAGCAGAGATAACAGGGTGAACACTGAAGCTTTCTTT. As protein: CATSRDNRVNTEAFF.

The sample holds a few counts of this clonotype. The chain links TRBV6-2 or TRBV6-3 to TRBJ2-1; possibly TRBD1 or TRBD2 for D (5 bases each). V was pared by 4 bases and J by 1 base, with 11 bases between. This CDR3 has 15 amino acids. The germline gives CDR1 MNHEY, CDR2 SVGEGT. In DNA form, the CDR3 reads TGTGCCAGCAGTTCCGCCGGGACGTCCTACAATGAGCAGTTCTTC. Translated, it gives CASSSAGTSYNEQFF.

The chain joins TRBV7-2 to TRBJ2-1; 13 bases agree with TRBD2. The germline gives CDR1 SGHTA, CDR2 FQGNSA. This CDR3 has 17 amino acids. V shed 5 bases, J shed 4 bases, and the junction held 8 bases outside the gene matches. The chain's CDR3 is CASSLRGLAGVYNEQFF. Here the CDR3 DNA reads TGTGCCAGCAGCCTCCGAGGACTAGCGGGAGTGTACAATGAGCAGTTCTTC. The full variable domain, with the rest looked up from reference TRBV7-2 and TRBJ2-1, is GAGVSQSPSNKVTEKGKDVELRCDPISGHTALYWYRQSLGQGLEFLIYFQGNSAPDKSGLPSDRFSAERTGGSVSTLTIQRTQQEDSAVYLCASSLRGLAGVYNEQFFGPGTRLTVL.